The 23 T cell receptor beta chains below all came from one sample that was sequenced in a study of blood T cell repertoires in COVID-19 (dated by TCRdb to between 2020 and 2021). Library preparation was by the immunoSEQ multiplex PCR assay. In its TCRdb copy, this immuneACCESS table keeps in-frame sequences only and misses some clones. Where compared with another copy, unresolved V genes explain less than half of these, and the others have no known cause. The sample data list about 40,000 clones, and around 85% of these were observed just once. The ten largest clones add up to around 24% of the sample. Sequencing was done on a sample of peripheral blood. The receptors originated from a human donor with acute or convalescent COVID-19. The donor label of this sample is uncertain.

The gene calls are TRBV20-1 and TRBJ2-1, with TRBD2 matching 13 bases. Germline CDR1 DFQATT, CDR2 SNEGSKA (reference sequence). The J segment lost 4 bases and the V segment lost 3 bases, leaving 6 bases of the junction unmatched. The CDR3 runs 16 residues. CDR3 DNA sequence: TGCAGTGCTAGTTCACTAGCGGGGGGGGGTTACAATGAGCAGTTCTTC. This translates into CSASSLAGGGYNEQFF.

This clone was recorded a few times. V is TRBV10-3 and J is TRBJ2-2; the match to TRBD2 covers 7 bases. V was clipped by 8 bases and J by 3 bases; unmatched bases: 3. Germline assignment: CDR1 ENHRY and CDR2 SYGVKD. The CDR3 length is 13 residues. In DNA form, the CDR3 reads TGTGCCATCCTAGCGGACGACACCGGGGAGCTGTTTTTT. Amino acids: CAILADDTGELFF.

This clone occurred once. The V gene is TRBV29-1, the J gene TRBJ2-5; 8 bases line up with TRBD2. In germline, CDR1 is SQVTM, CDR2 ANQGSEA. V lost 4 bases and J lost 4; bases outside the gene matches: 8. This CDR3 has 14 amino acids. The CDR3 bases are TGCAGCGTTGTGGGTGCGGGAGGTGGAGAGACCCAGTACTTC. Translated: CSVVGAGGGETQYF.

In its sample, this clone was seen once. The chain carries TRBV28 and TRBJ1-4; TRBD1 aligns across 8 bases. V lost 8 bases to trimming and J lost 8 bases; unmatched junction nucleotides: 10. The CDR3 has 14 residues. Germline V gene data show CDR1 as MDHEN and CDR2 as SYDVKM. The CDR3, as DNA: TGTGCCAGCGTCCAGGGGGCAGTAAGAGAAAAACTGTTTTTT. It codes for CASVQGAVREKLFF.

This clone has a handful of counts. The chain has TRBV6-5 and TRBJ1-1; D is possibly TRBD1 (5 bases). The CDR3 has 15 amino acids. Trimming took off 0 bases at V and 1 base at J, with 9 bases between the two ends. Per germline, CDR1 MNHEY and CDR2 SVGAGI. CDR3: CASSYSARANTEAFF. CDR3 nucleotide sequence: TGTGCCAGCAGTTACTCGGCCAGGGCGAACACTGAAGCTTTCTTT.

In its sample, this clone was seen once. The chain has TRBV5-1 and TRBJ1-2, with 10 nucleotides matching TRBD1. The trim removed 4 bases at V and 5 bases at J, leaving 8 bases unmatched. CDR3 size: 15 residues. Per germline, CDR1 SGHRS and CDR2 YFSETQ. CDR3 protein: CASSTVDRGGYGYTF. The CDR3 region has the DNA TGCGCCAGCAGCACGGTGGACAGGGGGGGATATGGCTACACCTTC.

The chain couples TRBV28 to TRBJ1-5; a possible D gene is TRBD1 (5 bases). V lost 3 bases and J 5 bases, leaving 17 bases between the germline ends. Germline CDR1 is MDHEN and CDR2 is SYDVKM. The CDR3 sequence is 16 residues long. CDR3 DNA: TGTGCCAGCAGTTTCAGTGCGACAGTCCAAGATCAGCCCCAGCATTTT. As protein: CASSFSATVQDQPQHF.

V gene TRBV13 combines with J gene TRBJ1-2; 7 nucleotides agree with TRBD1. The CDR3 has 16 residues. With V trimmed by 1 base and J by 3 bases, 8 bases remained unmatched. Germline V CDR1 and CDR2: PRHDT, FYEKMQ (reference sequence). The CDR3 sequence is CASSLVGTDAYYGYTF. For the CDR3, the DNA is TGTGCCAGCAGCTTAGTTGGGACAGACGCATACTATGGCTACACCTTC.

This clone has just one count. The gene calls are TRBV12-3 or TRBV12-4 and TRBJ2-7; D not resolved. The CDR3 loop spans 12 amino acids. Trimming cost V 5 bases and J 0 bases, with 5 bases left between them. CDR3 protein: CASSRGSYEQYF. The CDR3 DNA sequence: TGTGCCAGCAGTCGAGGCTCCTACGAGCAGTACTTC.

Comment on this clone: Different DNA sequences within this sample yield the same CDR3. This chain uses TRBV2 with TRBJ1-6, with a weak D call TRBD1 (6 bases). The CDR3 consists of 15 residues. The V and J ends lost 2 bases and 9 bases respectively, with 14 bases between them. Germline V gene sequence: CDR1 SNHLY, CDR2 FYNNEI. CDR3 residues: CASSERGGRGSPLHF. The CDR3 region has the DNA TGTGCCAGCAGTGAAAGGGGGGGGAGGGGTTCACCCCTCCACTTT.

This rearrangement joins TRBV10-3 to TRBJ1-1; D might be TRBD1 (5 bases). Per germline, CDR1 ENHRY and CDR2 SYGVKD. The CDR3 length is 16 residues. V dropped 2 bases and J dropped 1 base, with 14 bases sitting between them. The CDR3 DNA reads TGTGCCATCAGTGAGCCCATGGGAGGGGCGAACACTGAAGCTTTCTTT. It translates to CAISEPMGGANTEAFF.

The CDR3 spells CASSSRTEMNTEAFF. The CDR3 DNA reads TGTGCCAGCAGTTCCCGGACAGAAATGAACACTGAAGCTTTCTTT. The chain joins TRBV27 to TRBJ1-1; D perhaps matches TRBD1 (6 bases). V lost 4 bases and J 0 bases, leaving 12 bases between the germline ends. The germline V gene encodes CDR1 MNHEY and CDR2 SMNVEV (reference sequence). This CDR3 has 15 residues.

The gene calls are TRBV4-3 and TRBJ1-2, with TRBD1 identical over 10 bases. Trimming at V came to 0 bases and at J to 12 bases, leaving 10 bases not matched to a gene. CDR1 is LGHNA, CDR2 YSLEER, per germline. The CDR3 is made up of 15 amino acids. CDR3 DNA sequence: TGCGCCAGCAGCCAAGATAGAGAGACAGGGGGCGTCAACACCTTC. As protein: CASSQDRETGGVNTF.

This clone came up once. The rearrangement links TRBV28 to TRBJ2-7; no clear D. Deletions cut 6 bases from V and 3 bases from J, with 6 bases between. Looked up from germline, CDR1 is MDHEN and CDR2 is SYDVKM. This CDR3 region has 11 residues. As DNA, the CDR3 is TGTGCCAGCAGCGGTTACTACGAGCAGTACTTC. This sequence encodes CASSGYYEQYF.

The chain joins TRBV28 to TRBJ2-7; 7 bases fit TRBD2. Germline V gene sequence: CDR1 MDHEN, CDR2 SYDVKM. The junction had 7 bases not matched to a gene; V was cut back by 5 bases and J by 9 bases. The CDR3 spans 12 residues. CDR3 region: CASSSREDGQYF. For the CDR3, the DNA is TGTGCCAGCAGTAGCCGGGAGGACGGGCAGTACTTC.

The chain uses TRBV11-2 and TRBJ1-4, with a weak D call TRBD1 (5 bases). In germline, CDR1 is SGHAT, CDR2 FQNNGV. The V gene lost 5 bases and the J gene lost 8 bases, with 9 bases spanning the gap. The CDR3 runs to 12 residues. The CDR3 sequence: CASSGGSEKLFF. The CDR3 nucleotides are TGTGCCAGCAGCGGGGGGTCCGAAAAACTGTTTTTT. Supplemented by reference TRBV11-2 and TRBJ1-4, the full variable domain reads EAGVAQSPRYKIIEKRQSVAFWCNPISGHATLYWYQQILGQGPKLLIQFQNNGVVDDSQLPKDRFSAERLKGVDSTLKIQPAKLEDSAVYLCASSGGSEKLFFGSGTQLSVL.

The chain has TRBV6-5 and TRBJ1-6, with TRBD1 matching over 7 bases. The V gene's germline CDR1 is MNHEY and CDR2 SVGAGI. Unmatched junction bases numbered 6, after V lost 6 bases and J lost 7 bases. The CDR3 is 14 amino acids. The CDR3 sequence is CASSKGQRNSPLHF. The DNA of the CDR3 is TGTGCCAGCAGCAAGGGACAGAGAAATTCACCCCTCCACTTT.

The V call is TRBV10-3, the J call TRBJ1-2; no definite D call. This CDR3 spans 14 amino acids. The V gene's germline CDR1 is ENHRY and CDR2 SYGVKD. V was cut by 8 bases and J by 2 bases, with 15 bases left in between. CDR3 in amino acids: CAIPQDFPNYGYTF. CDR3 bases: TGTGCCATCCCCCAGGACTTTCCGAACTATGGCTACACCTTC.

The chain couples TRBV6-6 to TRBJ1-5; no clear D. Germline assignment: CDR1 MNHNY and CDR2 SVGAGI (reference sequence). Between the trimmed V and J ends, which lost 6 bases and 1 base, there was a span of 7 bases. This CDR3 has 13 amino acids. The CDR3 sequence is CASSRESNQPQHF. The CDR3 DNA sequence: TGTGCCAGCAGCCGGGAGAGCAATCAGCCCCAGCATTTT.

The chain carries TRBV11-2 and TRBJ2-7, with 8 nucleotides matching TRBD1. This CDR3 region has 15 residues. V dropped 5 bases and J dropped 1; count of bases not matched to a gene: 7. Germline CDR1 and CDR2: SGHAT and FQNNGV. CDR3 region: CASSTRQGRSYEQYF. The CDR3, as DNA: TGTGCCAGCAGCACTCGACAGGGGAGATCCTACGAGCAGTACTTC.

V is TRBV2 and J is TRBJ1-2, with D perhaps TRBD1 (6 bases). The CDR3 totals 14 residues. CDR1 is SNHLY and CDR2 is FYNNEI in the germline V gene. V lost 4 bases and J lost 7, with 16 bases in between. CDR3 nucleotides: TGTGCCAGCAGTGGGGGCAGGGGTCTGAGTGGCTACACCTTC. Its protein product is CASSGGRGLSGYTF.

The chain links TRBV15 to TRBJ2-7; no firm D call. The CDR3 is 12 amino acids. The germline CDR1 and CDR2 sequences are LNHNV and YYDKDF (reference sequence). V lost 0 bases and J 7 bases, leaving 7 bases between the germline ends. CDR3 residues: CATSRDRLEQYF. CDR3 in DNA: TGTGCCACCAGCAGAGATCGGTTGGAGCAGTACTTC.

The genes are TRBV28 and TRBJ2-3; D gene uncertain. Germline V lookup: CDR1 MDHEN, CDR2 SYDVKM. V lost 5 bases to trimming and J lost 1 base, with 10 bases between them. CDR3 size: 14 residues. In DNA, the CDR3 is TGTGCCAGCAGTAAACTGATGCGCACAGATACGCAGTATTTT. This codes for CASSKLMRTDTQYF.